One sample yielded the 27 T cell receptor beta chains listed below, sequenced in a study of blood T cells in healthy people across ages. Using a J-beta primer mix together with a sample-barcoded 5' primer, a second PCR was run for about 7 to 12 cycles. Using its own MiXCR run on the 5' RACE reads, TCRdb lists one record per CDR3 protein. The sample lists about 290,000 distinct CDR3 sequences; roughly 26% were seen once. The sample consisted of blood. Receptors originate from a woman aged 70 to 79 in good health.

This clonotype occurred a few times. The rearrangement joins TRBV20-1 to TRBJ1-5; no clear D gene. The CDR3 is 12 residues long. V dropped 4 bases and J dropped 2 bases, with 6 bases sitting between them. CDR1 is DFQATT and CDR2 is SNEGSKA in the germline V gene (reference sequence). CDR3 in amino acids: CSAKNGNQPQHF. DNA of the CDR3: TGCAGTGCTAAAAATGGCAATCAGCCCCAGCATTTT.

In this sample, this clonotype turned up many times. V is TRBV28 and J is TRBJ2-4; 7 nucleotides agree with TRBD1. With 6 bases clipped from V and 4 bases from J, the junction kept 15 bases outside the gene matches. The CDR3 runs 17 residues. The germline V gene encodes CDR1 MDHEN and CDR2 SYDVKM. The CDR3 DNA reads as TGTGCCAGCAGCTCTGACAGGGTACTCCTACATAAAAACATTCAGTACTTC. It translates to CASSSDRVLLHKNIQYF.

Concerning this clonotype: This may be a read error, as it is one base from a much larger clone. The chain carries TRBV20-1 and TRBJ2-7; 8 bases agree with TRBD2. CDR3 length: 16 residues. The germline V gene encodes CDR1 DFQATT and CDR2 SNEGSKA (reference sequence). V dropped 5 bases and J dropped 3; count of bases not matched to a gene: 15. The CDR3 region is CSAEAKLAGRNYEQYF. The DNA for the CDR3 is TGCAGTGCTGAAGCAAAGTTAGCGGGACGAAACTACGAGCAGTACTTC.

V gene TRBV28 combines with J gene TRBJ2-5; D may be TRBD1 (6 bases). This CDR3 is 12 amino acids long. Trimming took 7 bases from V and 7 from J, leaving 13 bases between them. Germline CDR1 reads MDHEN; CDR2 reads SYDVKM. Here the CDR3 reads CASNGGRVTQYF. The CDR3 DNA sequence: TGTGCCAGCAATGGGGGCAGGGTGACCCAGTACTTC.

The V gene is TRBV20-1, the J gene TRBJ2-1; D unclear. The germline V gene has CDR1 DFQATT and CDR2 SNEGSKA (reference sequence). The CDR3 covers 14 residues. V was pared by 6 bases and J by 4 bases, with 16 bases between. DNA of the CDR3: TGCAGTGCCCCGGAAGGCTACCCGTACAATGAGCAGTTCTTC. The encoded protein is CSAPEGYPYNEQFF.

The chain employs TRBV29-1 and TRBJ2-7; tentative D call: TRBD2 (5 bases). V lost 4 bases, J lost 6 bases, and 10 bases lay in between. The CDR3 is 11 amino acids. Germline-derived CDR1 and CDR2 are SQVTM and ANQGSEA. The CDR3, as DNA: TGCAGCGTTGTGGTAGCGACCGAGCAGTACTTC. This translates into CSVVVATEQYF.

The rearrangement links TRBV7-9 to TRBJ2-1; D possibly corresponds to TRBD2 (5 bases). Judging by the DNA end, TRBJ2-5 fits better; the J call may be wrong. This CDR3 is built from 13 residues. CDR1 SEHNR and CDR2 FQNEAQ come from the germline V gene (reference sequence). The CDR3 region has the DNA TGTGCCAGCACCCCCGGGGAGATCGAGACCCAGTACTTC. Its translation: CASTPGEIETQYF.

The chain joins TRBV6-6 to TRBJ1-1, with a weak D call TRBD1 (6 bases). CDR1 and CDR2 from the germline V gene are MNHNY and SVGAGI (reference sequence). The V end was cut by 2 bases, the J end by 1 base, with 14 bases between. CDR3 length equals 16 residues. CDR3 protein: CASSYLTPGQNTEAFF. The CDR3 bases are TGTGCCAGCAGTTACCTTACCCCGGGACAGAACACTGAAGCTTTCTTT.

This chain links TRBV20-1 with TRBJ2-1; 9 bases fit TRBD1. Unmatched junction bases numbered 6, after V lost 6 bases and J lost 6 bases. Germline values: CDR1 DFQATT, CDR2 SNEGSKA (reference sequence). The CDR3 totals 13 residues. The CDR3 here is CSAEGTGPNEQFF. CDR3 coding DNA: TGCAGTGCGGAGGGGACAGGGCCCAATGAGCAGTTCTTC.

The chain couples TRBV21-1 to TRBJ1-6; the D call TRBD1 from the table was never checked on the DNA. TRBV21-1 corresponds to a pseudogene. The CDR3 extends over 16 amino acids. CDR3 sequence (DNA): TGTGCCACCCCGCGGACATGTGTCTCCTATAATTCACCCCTCCACTTT. Its translation is CATPRTCVSYNSPLHF.

The rearrangement uses TRBV5-1 and TRBJ2-3, with unresolved D. CDR1 and CDR2 from the germline V gene are SGHRS and YFSETQ. The CDR3 contains 13 residues. Trimming stripped 2 bases from V and 6 bases from J, with 10 bases between. This CDR3 is CASSLREGDTQYF. The CDR3 DNA follows: TGCGCCAGCAGCTTAAGGGAAGGGGATACGCAGTATTTT.

The rearrangement links TRBV6-5 to TRBJ2-3, with TRBD2 matching over 7 bases. Germline V gives CDR1 MNHEY, CDR2 SVGAGI. Trimming at V came to 0 bases and at J to 5 bases, leaving 5 bases not matched to a gene. The CDR3 loop spans 15 amino acids. The CDR3, as DNA: TGTGCCAGCAGTTACTCCGCGGGAGTACAAGATACGCAGTATTTT. Amino acid sequence: CASSYSAGVQDTQYF.

The rearrangement joins TRBV27 to TRBJ2-1; D is undetermined. Trimming left V 3 bases short and J 8 bases short, with 5 bases between. CDR1 is MNHEY, CDR2 SMNVEV, per germline (reference sequence). The CDR3 has 11 residues. The CDR3 sequence is CASSFNHEQFF. The CDR3 DNA is TGTGCCAGCAGTTTTAACCATGAGCAGTTCTTC.

The chain is built from TRBV18 and TRBJ2-7; TRBD1 is a possible D gene (5 bases). CDR3 length equals 15 residues. CDR1 is KGHSH and CDR2 is LQKENI in the germline V gene. The V end was cut by 6 bases, the J end by 7 bases, with 22 bases between. For the CDR3, the DNA is TGTGCCAGCTCCCTCCCCTCACAGGCCCTTGGGGAGCAGTACTTC. As protein: CASSLPSQALGEQYF.

The chain employs TRBV7-9 and TRBJ2-5; D gene unclear. Per germline, CDR1 SEHNR and CDR2 FQNEAQ (reference sequence). The ends were cut back, 0 bases at V and 6 bases at J, with 5 bases in the middle. The CDR3 length is 12 residues. DNA of the CDR3: TGTGCCAGCAGCTTAGCGCTAAAGACCCAGTACTTC. Residues: CASSLALKTQYF.

There are a few counts of this clonotype. V gene TRBV24-1 combines with J gene TRBJ1-2; no definite D call. Trimming left V 8 bases short and J 4 bases short, with 10 bases between. CDR1 KGHDR and CDR2 SFDVKD come from the germline V gene. This CDR3 has 12 amino acids. The CDR3 nucleotides read TGTGCCACCAACCCCGCCACCTATGGCTACACCTTC. Its translation: CATNPATYGYTF.

This clonotype was detected once. The rearrangement joins TRBV20-1 to TRBJ2-3; maybe TRBD2 (6 bases). V was pared by 7 bases and J by 4 bases, with 15 bases between. Germline CDR1 reads DFQATT; CDR2 reads SNEGSKA (reference sequence). This CDR3 spans 13 amino acids. The CDR3: CSGVSGGADTQYF. Written as DNA, the CDR3 is TGCAGTGGCGTTAGCGGAGGTGCAGATACGCAGTATTTT.

The genes are TRBV29-1 and TRBJ2-5; maybe TRBD2 (6 bases). CDR3 size: 12 residues. Germline CDR1 SQVTM, CDR2 ANQGSEA. Trimming took off 7 bases at V and 7 bases at J, with 16 bases between the two ends. The CDR3 DNA follows: TGCAGCGGTCACTCCGAGGGAGGGACCCAGTACTTC. Translated, it gives CSGHSEGGTQYF.

The chain links TRBV9 to TRBJ2-1; 8 bases fit TRBD2. The trim removed 4 bases at V and 5 bases at J, leaving 11 bases unmatched. Germline CDR1 SGDLS, CDR2 YYNGEE. The CDR3 has 16 amino acids. In DNA, the CDR3 is TGTGCCAGCAGCCCTCCACTAGCGGAACACAACAATGAGCAGTTCTTC. Encoded protein: CASSPPLAEHNNEQFF.

The chain carries TRBV6-5 and TRBJ2-5, with no clear D. The J call is in doubt because the DNA end fits TRBJ2-7 better. This CDR3 has 13 residues. Germline CDR1 is MNHEY and CDR2 is SVGAGI. For the CDR3, the DNA is TGTGCCAGCAAGAGATCTACTTACTACGAGCAGTACTTC. Residues: CASKRSTYYEQYF.

As to this clonotype: At one boundary the junction diverges from the germline segment, which might be a read error. This rearrangement joins TRBV20-1 to TRBJ1-2, with 9 nucleotides matching TRBD1. The CDR3 loop spans 15 amino acids. The germline gives CDR1 DFQATT, CDR2 SNEGSKA (reference sequence). CDR3 in DNA: TGCAGTGCTAGAACGGGCGGACAGGGGAACTATGGCTGCACCTTC. Protein: CSARTGGQGNYGCTF.

This clonotype has a handful of counts. The chain is built from TRBV12-5 and TRBJ1-1; TRBD1 is a possible D gene (5 bases). Deletions cut 9 bases from V and 6 bases from J, with 8 bases between. This CDR3 spans 10 amino acids. Germline CDR1 reads LGHNT; CDR2 reads FRNRAP. This CDR3 is CASGASEAFF. The CDR3 DNA reads as TGTGCTAGCGGGGCATCTGAAGCTTTCTTT.

The rearrangement links TRBV7-2 to TRBJ2-1; no firm D call. V was trimmed by 1 base and J by 7 bases, leaving 8 bases between them. CDR1 is SGHTA, CDR2 FQGNSA, per germline. The CDR3 loop spans 13 amino acids. CDR3 DNA sequence: TGTGCCAGCAGCTTAGATCGGGTAAATGAGCAGTTCTTC. Its translation is CASSLDRVNEQFF.

V usage is TRBV20-1 and J usage is TRBJ2-5; 14 bases are shared with TRBD2. The CDR3 runs 18 residues. Germline values: CDR1 DFQATT, CDR2 SNEGSKA (reference sequence). V was pared by 0 bases and J by 5 bases, with 11 bases of the junction left unmatched. CDR3 nucleotide sequence: TGCAGTGCTAGAGACGCCCCGGGACTAGCGGGAGAAGTGGAGACCCAGTACTTC. This translates into CSARDAPGLAGEVETQYF.

This sequence joins TRBV28 and TRBJ2-3; perhaps D is TRBD1 or TRBD2 (5 bases each). The germline V and J ends were trimmed by 2 bases and 1 base, with 10 bases remaining between them. This CDR3 comprises 15 residues. Germline CDR1 reads MDHEN; CDR2 reads SYDVKM. DNA for the CDR3: TGTGCCAGCAGTTTAGGGGGTCCAGGCACAGATACGCAGTATTTT. Its translation: CASSLGGPGTDTQYF.

The rearrangement uses TRBV28 and TRBJ2-1; no clear D. Germline CDR1 reads MDHEN; CDR2 reads SYDVKM. This CDR3 is 15 amino acids long. Trimming removed 4 bases at V and 5 bases at J, with 15 bases between. The CDR3 protein is CASSSLQAIDNEQFF. DNA of the CDR3: TGTGCCAGCAGTTCACTCCAAGCCATCGACAATGAGCAGTTCTTC.

The table lists this clonotype with a few counts. V usage is TRBV6-5 and J usage is TRBJ2-1; D unresolved. The DNA end lines up better with TRBJ2-5; the J call may be wrong. The CDR3 has 13 residues. Germline CDR1 MNHEY, CDR2 SVGAGI. CDR3 sequence (DNA): TGTGCCAGCAGTTACTTCCCTAGGGAGACCCAGTACTTC. Amino acids: CASSYFPRETQYF.